What follows describes a single T cell receptor (beta chain). The germline V gene has CDR1 MNHNS and CDR2 SASEGT. CDR3 length: 14 residues. Trimming removed 0 bases at V and 1 base at J, with 7 bases between. The sample comes from a study of blood T cell repertoires in COVID-19. Per the original methods: Amplified reference gene primers provided the basis for estimating nucleated cell counts. TCRdb keeps only in-frame clones here, not all; method: immunoSEQ multiplex PCR. D and trimming come from the DNA, and the V and J calls and clone size come from that table. The sample consists of approximately 150,000 clones, about 86% of them appearing once.

Sequenced: peripheral blood. The rearrangement links TRBV6-1 to TRBJ2-7; D is undetermined. The receptor's source is a human donor in a cohort sampled during active COVID-19. CDR3 sequence reads: CASSEAAVSYEQYF. In nucleotides, the CDR3 is TGTGCCAGCAGTGAAGCGGCAGTTTCCTACGAGCAGTACTTC.